Presented here are 21 T cell receptor beta chains from one specimen sequenced in a study of cytomegalovirus exposure and HLA in healthy donors. PCR involved 60 Vbeta and 13 Jbeta primers. The data were produced by immunoSEQ multiplex PCR, yet TCRdb's version contains in-frame clones alone and is incomplete. This table holds just over 150,000 clones, around 77% found once. What was sequenced was PBMCs. These receptors were taken from a woman in her twenties or thirties in good health and CMV-seronegative.

This clone was picked up many times. This chain uses TRBV28 with TRBJ1-6, with D perhaps TRBD1 (5 bases). The CDR3 covers 14 residues. Germline V CDR1 and CDR2: MDHEN, SYDVKM. The V gene lost 3 bases and the J gene lost 10 bases, with 13 bases spanning the gap. CDR3 in amino acids: CASSFGRAGSPLHF. For the CDR3, the DNA is TGTGCCAGCAGTTTTGGCAGGGCAGGGTCACCCCTCCACTTT.

V and J are TRBV7-2 and TRBJ2-2; TRBD2 agrees at 11 bases. The V gene end was trimmed by 5 bases and the J gene end by 4 bases; junction bases not matched to a gene: 3. The CDR3 consists of 15 residues. Germline CDR1 SGHTA, CDR2 FQGNSA. The CDR3 region has the DNA TGTGCCAGCAGCCTTAGCGGGGGGGCCACCGGGGAGCTGTTTTTT. Its translation is CASSLSGGATGELFF.

This clone has only one observation. The rearrangement uses TRBV29-1 and TRBJ1-3; TRBD1 might be the D (5 bases). The CDR3 has 14 residues. V dropped 7 bases and J dropped 4 bases, with 17 bases sitting between them. The V gene's germline CDR1 is SQVTM and CDR2 ANQGSEA. The CDR3 loop reads CSAHRRGTGNTIYF. As DNA, the CDR3 is TGCAGCGCGCACAGGCGGGGAACAGGAAACACCATATATTTT.

The gene calls are TRBV28 and TRBJ2-3, with 12 bases fitting TRBD1. V lost 4 bases, J lost 4 bases, and 3 bases stayed unmatched. The CDR3 has 15 amino acids. The germline CDR1 and CDR2 sequences are MDHEN and SYDVKM. This chain's CDR3 is CASSSGTGGADTQYF. CDR3 DNA sequence: TGTGCCAGCAGTTCAGGGACAGGGGGCGCAGATACGCAGTATTTT.

The genes are TRBV7-9 and TRBJ2-2; D is undetermined. Trimming pared 2 bases from V and 3 bases from J, leaving 7 bases between. The CDR3 loop spans 14 amino acids. Germline V CDR1 and CDR2: SEHNR, FQNEAQ (reference sequence). This chain's CDR3 is CASSLNTHTGELFF. CDR3 DNA sequence: TGTGCCAGCAGCTTAAACACCCACACCGGGGAGCTGTTTTTT.

This clone was seen only a few times. J is TRBJ2-1 and V is TRBV15; 8 bases agree with TRBD2. Germline lookup yields CDR1 LNHNV and CDR2 YYDKDF (reference sequence). Trimming cost V 3 bases and J 4 bases; bases outside gene matches: 11. CDR3 length equals 17 residues. The CDR3 protein is CATSRIRGLGGYNEQFF. The CDR3 DNA reads as TGTGCCACCAGCAGGATCCGGGGACTAGGGGGATACAATGAGCAGTTCTTC. Drawing the rest from reference TRBV15 and TRBJ2-1, the complete variable domain is DAMVIQNPRYQVTQFGKPVTLSCSQTLNHNVMYWYQQKSSQAPKLLFHYYDKDFNNEADTPDNFQSRRPNTSFCFLDIRSPGLGDTAMYLCATSRIRGLGGYNEQFFGPGTRLTVL.

This clone was seen once. The chain has TRBV25-1 and TRBJ1-3; 8 nucleotides align to TRBD1. Germline CDR1 is MGHDK and CDR2 is SYGVNS. The ends lost 5 bases at V and 0 bases at J; junction bases unmatched: 6. The CDR3 sequence is 16 residues long. CDR3 nucleotides: TGTGCCAGCAGTAAAATCGGGACAGGCTCTGGAAACACCATATATTTT. This translates into CASSKIGTGSGNTIYF.

The gene calls are TRBV9 and TRBJ1-4; maybe TRBD1 (5 bases). The germline V gene has CDR1 SGDLS and CDR2 YYNGEE. The CDR3 is 15 amino acids. V gave up 0 bases and J gave up 7 bases, with 13 bases separating them. CDR3 region: CASSVGGGEGEKLFF. In DNA form, the CDR3 reads TGTGCCAGCAGCGTAGGAGGAGGGGAAGGTGAAAAACTGTTTTTT. The variable domain in full, with the rest retrieved from reference TRBV9 and TRBJ1-4, is DSGVTQTPKHLITATGQRVTLRCSPRSGDLSVYWYQQSLDQGLQFLIQYYNGEERAKGNILERFSAQQFPDLHSELNLSSLELGDSALYFCASSVGGGEGEKLFFGSGTQLSVL.

The sample holds one count of this clone. A read error may produce the germline difference seen at one junction end. The rearrangement joins TRBV7-7 to TRBJ2-2, with 14 nucleotides matching TRBD2. The germline V gene encodes CDR1 SSHAT and CDR2 FNYEAQ (reference sequence). The CDR3 consists of 18 residues. The CDR3 coding sequence is TGTGCTAGCAGCCCCGGACTAGCGGGGGGCCCGAACACCGGGGAGCTGTTTTTT. Its translation: CASSPGLAGGPNTGELFF.

The chain links TRBV6-4 to TRBJ2-7, with 13 bases that match TRBD2. V trimming: 11 bases; J trimming: 0 bases; junction bases outside the gene matches: 10. The CDR3 spans 16 residues. CDR1 is MRHNA and CDR2 is SNTAGT in the germline V gene. The CDR3 bases are TGTGCCGGCCGGACTAGCGGGGGCCTGAGCTCCTACGAGCAGTACTTC. As protein: CAGRTSGGLSSYEQYF.

This chain links TRBV27 with TRBJ1-2; TRBD1 matches 8 bases. Germline V gives CDR1 MNHEY, CDR2 SMNVEV (reference sequence). V gave up 3 bases and J gave up 6 bases; unmatched junction bases: 12. The CDR3 has 16 residues. The chain's CDR3 is CASSLTGVTDFNGYTF. For the CDR3, the DNA is TGTGCCAGCAGTTTGACAGGGGTGACGGACTTTAATGGCTACACCTTC.

This chain joins TRBV27 and TRBJ1-2; D is uncertain. This CDR3 spans 13 amino acids. Trimming left V 3 bases short and J 4 bases short, with 9 bases between. Germline V gene lookup returns CDR1 MNHEY and CDR2 SMNVEV (reference sequence). Written as DNA, the CDR3 is TGTGCCAGCAGTTTTAAGAGTAGCTATGGCTACACCTTC. Translated: CASSFKSSYGYTF.

The chain has TRBV30 and TRBJ1-1; 9 nucleotides match TRBD1. CDR3 length: 12 residues. The V gene's germline CDR1 is GTSNPN and CDR2 SVGIG (reference sequence). J was trimmed by 8 bases and V by 1 base; bases with no gene match: 2. The CDR3 loop is CAWSDRGREAFF. The CDR3 bases are TGTGCCTGGAGTGACAGGGGGCGGGAAGCTTTCTTT.

V gene TRBV7-8 combines with J gene TRBJ2-7, with 10 bases identical to TRBD1. V lost 1 base and J lost 6; bases outside the gene matches: 9. CDR3 length: 16 amino acids. Germline CDR1 reads SGHVS; CDR2 reads FQNEAQ. The CDR3 loop is CASSLGIGTGALEQYF. The CDR3 DNA follows: TGTGCCAGCAGCTTAGGGATCGGGACAGGGGCCCTCGAGCAGTACTTC. The variable domain in full, with the rest retrieved from reference TRBV7-8 and TRBJ2-7, is GAGVSQSPRYKVAKRGQDVALRCDPISGHVSLFWYQQALGQGPEFLTYFQNEAQLDKSGLPSDRFFAERPEGSVSTLKIQRTQQEDSAVYLCASSLGIGTGALEQYFGPGTRLTVT.

The J gene is TRBJ2-5, the V gene TRBV30, with D tentatively TRBD1 (5 bases). The J call could be wrong; TRBJ2-7 is a better fit for the DNA end. The CDR3 is 12 residues long. The germline gives CDR1 GTSNPN, CDR2 SVGIG (reference sequence). The CDR3 nucleotides are TGTGCCTGGACAGGGAACTCCTACGAGCAGTACTTC. Translated: CAWTGNSYEQYF.

The rearrangement joins TRBV9 to TRBJ2-1; tentative D call: TRBD1 (6 bases). Per germline, CDR1 SGDLS and CDR2 YYNGEE. This CDR3 region has 15 residues. Trimming removed 2 bases from V and 6 bases from J, with 15 bases in between. The CDR3 DNA follows: TGTGCCAGCAGCGTGAGCTGGGGGCACCCCAATGAGCAGTTCTTC. This gives the protein CASSVSWGHPNEQFF.

The genes are TRBV5-1 and TRBJ1-4; D is possibly TRBD1 (5 bases). CDR1 is SGHRS and CDR2 is YFSETQ in the germline V gene. The CDR3 contains 13 residues. Trimming removed 5 bases at V and 5 bases at J, with 10 bases between. The CDR3 region has the DNA TGCGCCAGCAGTTCCGGGGGGAATGAAAAACTGTTTTTT. Translation gives CASSSGGNEKLFF.

This clone was seen a few times. The V and J genes are TRBV7-9 and TRBJ1-6; perhaps TRBD1 as D (6 bases). CDR1 and CDR2 (germline): SEHNR, FQNEAQ (reference sequence). The CDR3 has 14 residues. With 3 bases removed from V and 7 bases from J, the gap between germline ends came to 10 bases. In DNA, the CDR3 is TGTGCCAGCAGCTTCGGACAGTTAAATTCACCCCTCCACTTT. Amino acid sequence: CASSFGQLNSPLHF.

The gene calls are TRBV5-4 and TRBJ2-1; 8 bases are shared with TRBD2. The CDR3 is 14 amino acids. Germline V CDR1 and CDR2: SGHNT, YYREEE (reference sequence). J gave up 8 bases and V 4 bases, and 8 bases lay outside the gene matches. The CDR3 sequence is CASSPGGVRDEQFF. CDR3 sequence (DNA): TGTGCCAGCAGCCCCGGGGGGGTGAGAGATGAGCAGTTCTTC.

The chain carries TRBV19 and TRBJ1-6, with D perhaps TRBD1 (5 bases). The germline gives CDR1 LNHDA, CDR2 SQIVND (reference sequence). V was shortened by 5 bases and J by 7 bases, with 15 bases between the two germline ends. The length of the CDR3 is 15 residues. The CDR3 here is CASSSRDFENSPLHF. The DNA of the CDR3 is TGTGCCAGTAGTTCTCGGGACTTCGAGAATTCACCCCTCCACTTT.

The chain uses TRBV5-1 and TRBJ2-7; D ambiguous. The CDR3 has 14 residues. Trimming left V 0 bases short and J 6 bases short, with 13 bases between. Per the germline V gene, CDR1 is SGHRS and CDR2 is YFSETQ. For the CDR3, the DNA is TGCGCCAGCAGCTTGGGACCTTTTTCAGGCGAGCAGTACTTC. It is translated as CASSLGPFSGEQYF.